This TCR beta chain was retrieved from a study of shared clonotypes between healthy human individuals. Sequencing was performed with immunoSEQ multiplex PCR; in TCRdb, only in-frame clones are kept and a portion is missing. Here the sample spans about 1.5 million clones, 95% to 99% being singletons. Study findings and constraints: Compared with clonotypes that all four donors shared, non-shared clonotypes had lower generation probabilities. Naive subsets typically showed greater estimated richness than memory subsets.

A split of CD4+ cells into CD45RA+ naive and CD45RA-negative memory subsets was performed. This CDR3 is 16 amino acids long. Deletions cut 6 bases from V and 3 bases from J, with 17 bases between. Germline V gene data show CDR1 as SGHAT and CDR2 as FQDESV (reference sequence). Notes on this clone: Its matching antigen is unknown.

The chain is built from TRBV11-1 and TRBJ2-2; perhaps TRBD2 as D (7 bases). The sequence was collected from a man aged 25 to 40 in good health. The sequenced sample was naive CD4+ T cells sorted from blood. Documented subset: CD45RA+ positively selected. The CDR3: CASRPTGGADTGELFF. The CDR3 region has the DNA TGTGCCAGCAGGCCAACGGGGGGCGCGGACACCGGGGAGCTGTTTTTT.